These 30 T cell receptor beta chains were sequenced from one sample in a study of T cell clonality in common variable immunodeficiency. Libraries were prepared by immunoSEQ multiplex PCR; TCRdb keeps only in-frame clonotypes and omits some of them. Observed in the sample are 40,000 to 45,000 clones, none of them singletons. The sample was peripheral blood mononuclear cells. These receptors were collected from a person aged 18-70 years in good health.

This clone was seen ten or more times. With the read ending 3 residues before the CDR3 end, the germline J gene is used to fill in that end. This sequence joins TRBV5-4 and TRBJ1-6; tentatively, D is TRBD1 (5 bases). The V and J ends lost 0 bases and 10 bases respectively, with 11 bases between them. There are 14 residues in the CDR3. CDR1 is SGHNT and CDR2 is YYREEE in the germline V gene (reference sequence). This CDR3 reads CASSLEGKGSPLHF. CDR3 bases read: TGTGCCAGCAGCTTGGAGGGGAAAGGGTCACCC.

This clone was counted ten times or more. The read terminates 3 residues before the CDR3 end, so the remaining end is supplied by the germline J gene. V gene TRBV10-1 combines with J gene TRBJ2-3; D is uncertain. V was clipped by 0 bases and J by 2 bases, with 9 bases between them. The CDR3 covers 15 residues. Germline loops: CDR1 WNHNN, CDR2 SYGVQD (reference sequence). The DNA read from the CDR3 is TGCGCCAGCAGTGAGTCGGCGGCGCCCACAGATACG. It yields the protein CASSESAAPTDT. The CDR3 in full is CASSESAAPTDTQYF.

This clone appeared many times. The read finishes 3 residues shy of the CDR3 end, and the germline J gene is used to complete it. The chain combines TRBV7-2 with TRBJ1-3; D is unclear. CDR3 length: 14 residues. Per germline, CDR1 SGHTA and CDR2 FQGNSA. V was trimmed by 0 bases and J by 4 bases, leaving 7 bases between them. The CDR3 sequence: CASSLALTGNTIYF. CDR3 bases read: TGTGCCAGCAGCTTAGCGCTTACAGGAAACACC. The whole variable domain, filled in from reference TRBV7-2 and TRBJ1-3, reads GAGVSQSPSNKVTEKGKDVELRCDPISGHTALYWYRQSLGQGLEFLIYFQGNSAPDKSGLPSDRFSAERTGGSVSTLTIQRTQQEDSAVYLCASSLALTGNTIYFGEGSWLTVV.

This clone was seen ten or more times. The read is 3 residues too short to cover the CDR3 end, so that end is filled in from the germline J gene. The chain carries TRBV27 and TRBJ2-7; no definite D call. CDR1 and CDR2 from the germline V gene are MNHEY and SMNVEV (reference sequence). The CDR3 is 12 amino acids. V was trimmed by 2 bases and J by 2 bases, leaving 4 bases between them. CDR3 amino acids: CASSLRPYEQYF. CDR3 DNA (partial): TGTGCCAGCAGTTTAAGGCCCTACGAG.

The table lists this clone with many counts. The missing CDR3 end, 3 residues past where the read stops, is filled in from the germline J gene. The chain has TRBV10-3 and TRBJ1-1; possibly TRBD1 for D (6 bases). Per germline, CDR1 ENHRY and CDR2 SYGVKD. The CDR3 covers 14 residues. V was shortened by 3 bases and J by 1 base, with 9 bases between the two germline ends. CDR3 amino acids: CAISDLGQNTEAFF. The sequenced CDR3 bases are TGTGCCATCAGTGACCTGGGACAGAACACTGAA.

This clone has a count of ten or more. The sequence runs out 3 residues before the end of the CDR3; the remainder is reconstructed from the germline J gene. The rearrangement uses TRBV20-1 and TRBJ2-1; TRBD2 might be the D (6 bases). Germline V lookup: CDR1 DFQATT, CDR2 SNEGSKA (reference sequence). V lost 3 bases and J lost 7, with 16 bases in between. This CDR3 has 14 residues. The CDR3 DNA, read in part, is TGCAGTGCTAGTGCTAGCGTCGTGGTAAATGAG. Protein sequence: CSASASVVVNE. The full CDR3 protein reads CSASASVVVNEQFF.

This clone was counted many times. The read ends 3 residues shy of where the CDR3 ends; the end is completed using the germline J gene. The chain has TRBV19 and TRBJ1-1; D unresolved. This CDR3 is 12 amino acids long. Germline V gene data show CDR1 as LNHDA and CDR2 as SQIVND (reference sequence). Trimming removed 3 bases from V and 1 base from J, with 3 bases in between. CDR3 protein: CASSIKNTEAFF. The sequenced CDR3 bases are TGTGCCAGTAGTATCAAGAACACTGAA.

Many counts were recorded for this clone. The read terminates 3 residues ahead of where the CDR3 ends, so the germline J gene completes it. This chain links TRBV12-3 or TRBV12-4 with TRBJ2-5, with D unclear. Trimming removed 0 bases at V and 2 bases at J, with 10 bases between. This CDR3 comprises 15 residues. The DNA read from the CDR3 is TGTGCCAGCAGTTTAGCGAACAGACGGCAAGAGACC. Amino acid sequence: CASSLANRRQET. In full, the CDR3 reads CASSLANRRQETQYF.

In its sample, this clone is medium-sized (0.01 to 0.1%). The observed sequence ends 3 residues before the CDR3 terminus, with the missing tail filled in from the germline J gene. This sequence joins TRBV4-2 and TRBJ2-3; 7 bases fit TRBD2. Trimming took 1 base from V and 4 from J; bases not matched to a gene: 8. Germline V CDR1 and CDR2: LGHNA, YNFKEQ. This CDR3 has 16 residues. The CDR3 region is CASSQGGGGGADTQYF. The sequenced CDR3 bases are TGTGCCAGCAGCCAAGGCGGCGGGGGAGGCGCAGATACG.

This clone was counted ten times or more. The read is 3 residues too short to cover the CDR3 end, so that end is filled in from the germline J gene. The J gene is TRBJ2-1, the V gene TRBV20-1; 9 positions match TRBD2. The V segment lost 1 base and the J segment 1 base; nucleotides outside the gene matches: 5. CDR1 and CDR2 from the germline V gene are DFQATT and SNEGSKA (reference sequence). The CDR3 has 16 amino acids. The CDR3 spells CSARVLAGGSYNEQFF. The sequenced part of the CDR3 DNA is TGCAGTGCTAGAGTGCTCGCGGGGGGGTCCTACAATGAG.

This clone was counted between two and nine times. Coverage ceases 3 residues before the CDR3 finishes, and the germline J gene fills in the end. The V gene is TRBV7-2, the J gene TRBJ2-1, with TRBD1 identical over 7 bases. J gave up 0 bases and V 6 bases, and 5 bases lay outside the gene matches. The CDR3 is 15 residues long. Germline V CDR1 and CDR2: SGHTA, FQGNSA. CDR3 bases read: TGTGCCAGCAGAAGTGCAGGGGGCTCCTACAATGAG. This sequence encodes CASRSAGGSYNE. The whole CDR3 protein is CASRSAGGSYNEQFF.

This clone was seen many times. The read ends 3 residues early relative to the CDR3; the germline J gene fills the gap. V usage is TRBV29-1 and J usage is TRBJ2-1, with D perhaps matching TRBD1 (7 bases). CDR1 and CDR2 (germline): SQVTM, ANQGSEA. The CDR3 runs 15 residues. The germline V and J ends were trimmed by 7 bases and 4 bases, with 20 bases remaining between them. CDR3 sequence reads: CSAEGGQTTYNEQFF. The sequenced CDR3 bases are TGCAGCGCCGAGGGGGGACAGACCACTTACAATGAG.

There are many counts of this clone. The read ends 3 residues shy of where the CDR3 ends; the end is completed using the germline J gene. The chain combines TRBV20-1 with TRBJ2-3, with TRBD2 matching 14 bases. The junction had 7 bases not matched to a gene; V was cut back by 5 bases and J by 3 bases. The CDR3 runs to 16 residues. The germline V gene has CDR1 DFQATT and CDR2 SNEGSKA (reference sequence). CDR3 region: CSAPRLAGGPTDTQYF. The DNA read from the CDR3 is TGCAGTGCTCCACGACTAGCGGGAGGGCCAACAGATACG.

This clone was recorded many times. Here the CDR3 reads CASSPQQGIDTEAFF. Incomplete CDR3 DNA: TGTGCCAGCTCACCCCAACAGGGGATCGACACTGAA. The chain combines TRBV18 with TRBJ1-1; 7 bases agree with TRBD1. The read ends 3 residues early relative to the CDR3; the germline J gene fills the gap. J lost 3 bases, V lost 3 bases, and 7 bases had no gene match. The CDR3 contains 15 residues. Germline CDR1 reads KGHSH; CDR2 reads LQKENI.

This clone was recorded at least ten times. The CDR3 end falls 3 residues outside the read, so it is completed with the germline J gene. The chain uses TRBV19 and TRBJ2-7; the D gene is possibly TRBD1 (6 bases). This CDR3 is 11 amino acids long. In germline, CDR1 is LNHDA, CDR2 SQIVND (reference sequence). The V and J ends lost 7 bases and 5 bases respectively, with 9 bases between them. The sequenced CDR3 bases are TGTGCCAGTAACTCAGGGGACGAG. Translating it yields CASNSGDE. The CDR3 reads in full as CASNSGDEQYF.

The sample holds many counts of this clone. The CDR3 end lies 3 residues beyond the end of the read and is filled in from the germline J gene. The genes are TRBV18 and TRBJ2-7, with 7 nucleotides matching TRBD1. Per the germline V gene, CDR1 is KGHSH and CDR2 is LQKENI. Trimming cost V 5 bases and J 5 bases; bases outside gene matches: 6. CDR3 size: 13 residues. The sequenced part of the CDR3 DNA is TGTGCCAGCTCAGCAGGAACAGGGGACGAG. Translation gives CASSAGTGDE. The complete CDR3 reads CASSAGTGDEQYF.

This clone showed up many times. The DNA ends 3 residues before the CDR3 does, and the rest of the CDR3 is filled in from the germline J gene. V is TRBV29-1 and J is TRBJ1-4; TRBD1 aligns across 8 bases. The CDR3 spans 15 residues. Trimming at V came to 1 base and at J to 4 bases, leaving 5 bases not matched to a gene. Germline CDR1 SQVTM, CDR2 ANQGSEA. The sequenced part of the CDR3 DNA is TGCAGCGTTGAAGTTTGGACAGGGATTAATGAAAAA. This codes for CSVEVWTGINEK. In full, the CDR3 is CSVEVWTGINEKLFF.

This clone has only a few counts. The junction differs from germline at one of its ends, possibly a read error. The read terminates 3 residues ahead of where the CDR3 ends, so the germline J gene completes it. The chain has TRBV18 and TRBJ1-1; maybe TRBD1 (6 bases). Germline loops: CDR1 KGHSH, CDR2 LQKENI. The CDR3 consists of 16 residues. The CDR3 bases that were read are TGTGCCAGTTCACCACCGTCAACAGGGTCGAACACTGCA. Protein sequence: CASSPPSTGSNTA. The complete CDR3 sequence is CASSPPSTGSNTAAFF.

The table lists this clone with many counts. The sequenced part of the CDR3 DNA is TGTGCCAGCAGCTTAAATCCGGGTTATAATTCACCC. Protein product: CASSLNPGYNSP. The whole CDR3 is CASSLNPGYNSPLHF. The chain links TRBV7-3 to TRBJ1-6; D uncertain. The CDR3 is cut off 3 residues early in the read; its end comes from the germline J gene. The germline V gene encodes CDR1 SGHTA and CDR2 FQGTGA. V was trimmed by 1 base and J by 4 bases, leaving 8 bases between them. The CDR3 runs 15 residues. Supplemented by reference TRBV7-3 and TRBJ1-6, the full variable domain reads GAGVSQTPSNKVTEKGKYVELRCDPISGHTALYWYRQSLGQGPEFLIYFQGTGAADDSGLPNDRFFAVRPEGSVSTLKIQRTERGDSAVYLCASSLNPGYNSPLHFGNGTRLTVT.

This clone was counted at least ten times. CDR3 protein: CAWSRGALADTQYF. The DNA read from the CDR3 is TGTGCCTGGAGCCGTGGGGCGTTGGCAGATACG. V is TRBV30 and J is TRBJ2-3; D might be TRBD1 (5 bases). Read data end 3 residues before the CDR3 end; the end is taken from the germline J gene. Deletions cut 3 bases from V and 4 bases from J, with 14 bases between. CDR3 length: 14 residues. CDR1 and CDR2 from the germline V gene are GTSNPN and SVGIG (reference sequence). The entire variable domain, with the rest obtained from reference TRBV30 and TRBJ2-3, is as follows: SQTIHQWPATLVQPVGSPLSLECTVEGTSNPNLYWYRQAAGRGLQLLFYSVGIGQISSEVPQNLSASRPQDRQFILSSKKLLLSDSGFYLCAWSRGALADTQYFGPGTRLTVL.

This clone was detected ten times or more. The CDR3 end is not reached by the read, which stops 3 residues before it; the germline J gene fills it in. The chain links TRBV29-1 to TRBJ1-1, with TRBD1 matching over 7 bases. Trimming cost V 2 bases and J 2 bases; bases outside gene matches: 2. The germline CDR1 and CDR2 sequences are SQVTM and ANQGSEA. The CDR3 contains 13 residues. The part of the CDR3 DNA that was read is TGCAGCGTTGAACGACAGGGAAACACTGAA. As protein: CSVERQGNTE. Given in full, the CDR3 is CSVERQGNTEAFF.

In this sample, this clone turned up many times. Sequencing ends 3 residues short of the CDR3 end; the germline J gene provides the rest. This chain links TRBV28 with TRBJ1-2, with D possibly being TRBD1 (5 bases). Trimming took 6 bases from V and 4 from J, leaving 12 bases between them. The CDR3 has 13 residues. The germline gives CDR1 MDHEN, CDR2 SYDVKM. This CDR3 is CASRDTKVYGYTF. Incomplete CDR3 DNA: TGTGCCAGCAGGGACACGAAGGTCTATGGC.

This clone was picked up many times. The read is 3 residues too short to cover the CDR3 end, so that end is filled in from the germline J gene. The chain links TRBV18 to TRBJ1-5, with 10 positions matching TRBD1. The CDR3 loop spans 14 amino acids. V shed 3 bases, J shed 5 bases, and the junction held 1 base outside the gene matches. In germline, CDR1 is KGHSH, CDR2 LQKENI. The CDR3 is CASSPGTGDQPQHF. The DNA read from the CDR3 is TGTGCCAGCTCACCCGGGACAGGGGATCAGCCC.

This clone showed up many times. Sequencing ends 3 residues short of the CDR3 end; the germline J gene provides the rest. This sample includes further DNA sequences coding for the same CDR3. This chain connects TRBV20-1 to TRBJ1-4; 9 nucleotides line up with TRBD1. This CDR3 has 13 residues. CDR1 is DFQATT and CDR2 is SNEGSKA in the germline V gene (reference sequence). The junction had 4 bases not matched to a gene; V was cut back by 6 bases and J by 5 bases. The CDR3 protein is CSAKGQGNEKLFF. CDR3 DNA (partial): TGCAGTGCCAAGGGACAGGGAAATGAAAAA.

The sample holds many counts of this clone. The read terminates 3 residues before the CDR3 end, so the remaining end is supplied by the germline J gene. The chain combines TRBV18 with TRBJ2-1; D gene uncertain. The CDR3 extends over 13 amino acids. Trimming took 3 bases from V and 9 from J, leaving 12 bases between them. Germline V gives CDR1 KGHSH, CDR2 LQKENI. The CDR3 DNA, read in part, is TGTGCCAGCTCACCGCTCCGAGGCGGTGAG. This translates into CASSPLRGGE. Given in full, the CDR3 is CASSPLRGGEQFF.

The sample holds many counts of this clone. The read finishes 3 residues shy of the CDR3 end, and the germline J gene is used to complete it. The chain is built from TRBV5-1 and TRBJ1-1, with 7 bases fitting TRBD1. Germline V gene sequence: CDR1 SGHRS, CDR2 YFSETQ. Trimming took 5 bases from V and 6 from J; bases not matched to a gene: 10. CDR3 length: 14 amino acids. The sequenced part of the CDR3 DNA is TGCGCCAGCAGTCAAGCCTGGGACAGAGCTGAA. Translated: CASSQAWDRAE. The full CDR3 reads CASSQAWDRAEAFF.

This clone was observed many times. The covered CDR3 bases are TGCGCCAGCAGCTTGTGGGCAGGGAATTCCAATTCACCC. It encodes CASSLWAGNSNSP. The entire CDR3 is CASSLWAGNSNSPLHF. The V call is TRBV5-1, the J call TRBJ1-6; D possibly corresponds to TRBD1 (5 bases). The read terminates 3 residues ahead of where the CDR3 ends, so the germline J gene completes it. The CDR3 runs 16 residues. V was clipped by 1 base and J by 7 bases, with 15 bases between them. Germline V gives CDR1 SGHRS, CDR2 YFSETQ.

Notes on this clone: The sequenced fragment ends 3 residues before the CDR3 boundary, so the rest is inferred from the germline J gene. The chain carries TRBV19 and TRBJ1-3; TRBD1 matches at 10 bases. J gave up 6 bases and V 5 bases, and 16 bases lay outside the gene matches. The CDR3 extends over 18 amino acids. Germline-derived CDR1 and CDR2 are LNHDA and SQIVND (reference sequence). The DNA read from the CDR3 is TGTGCCAGTAGTTCGCTTCTACGCCGGGACAGGGGATTAAACACC. The encoded protein is CASSSLLRRDRGLNT. The CDR3 as a whole reads CASSSLLRRDRGLNTIYF.

This clone was found many times. The CDR3 extends 3 residues past the end of the read, so its final part is completed from the germline J gene. The chain links TRBV20-1 to TRBJ1-5; D remains unclear. Per the germline V gene, CDR1 is DFQATT and CDR2 is SNEGSKA (reference sequence). The V and J ends lost 3 bases and 5 bases respectively, with 11 bases between them. This CDR3 is 13 amino acids long. CDR3 sequence reads: CSASPVADQPQHF. The sequenced CDR3 bases are TGCAGTGCTAGTCCTGTGGCTGATCAGCCC.

Many counts were recorded for this clone. The CDR3 end lies 3 residues beyond the end of the read and is filled in from the germline J gene. At the DNA level, this CDR3 is encoded by other sequences in the same sample as well. The J gene is TRBJ1-1, the V gene TRBV6-1, with 7 bases fitting TRBD1. V was pared by 4 bases and J by 5 bases, with 4 bases of the junction left unmatched. The germline gives CDR1 MNHNS, CDR2 SASEGT. The CDR3 spans 13 residues. The part of the CDR3 DNA that was read is TGTGCCAGCAGTGGACAGGGAAGGACTGAA. Amino acid sequence: CASSGQGRTE. The CDR3 as a whole reads CASSGQGRTEAFF.